Shown below are 12 T cell receptor beta chains from a single sample sequenced in a study of T cell responses to AZD1222 COVID-19 vaccine. TCRdb's table, derived via immunoSEQ multiplex PCR, lists solely in-frame clones and lacks some. The sample includes more than 85,000 clones, approximately 80% of them seen just once. The sequencing used peripheral blood, collected on day 0 of AZD1222 vaccination. These TCRs come from an adult in good health.

This chain's CDR3 is CASSSRAGGPEETQYF. The CDR3 coding sequence is TGTGCCAGCAGTTCCAGAGCGGGAGGGCCGGAGGAGACCCAGTACTTC. V and J are TRBV27 and TRBJ2-5, with 10 bases lining up with TRBD2. V dropped 4 bases and J dropped 5; count of bases not matched to a gene: 10. Germline assignment: CDR1 MNHEY and CDR2 SMNVEV (reference sequence). This CDR3 has 16 amino acids.

The chain employs TRBV3-1 (or the pseudogene TRBV3-2) and TRBJ2-7, with 9 bases lining up with TRBD1. Germline CDR1 LGHDT, CDR2 YNNKEL (reference sequence). V lost 6 bases to trimming and J lost 2 bases; unmatched junction nucleotides: 5. This CDR3 spans 14 amino acids. Here the CDR3 DNA reads TGTGCCAGCAGAGGACAGGGGATTGCCTACGAGCAGTACTTC. It is translated as CASRGQGIAYEQYF.

The chain couples TRBV7-2 to TRBJ1-2, with D unresolved. The V end lost 1 base, the J end lost 6 bases, and 9 bases lay between the germline ends. CDR3 length equals 13 residues. The germline V gene has CDR1 SGHTA and CDR2 FQGNSA. The CDR3 coding sequence is TGTGCCAGCAGCTTAGGTCGTTGGGATGGCTACACCTTC. As protein: CASSLGRWDGYTF.

This chain links TRBV7-9 with TRBJ2-2; TRBD2 matches at 10 bases. The CDR3 covers 15 residues. Trimming at V came to 5 bases and at J to 7 bases, leaving 7 bases not matched to a gene. In germline, CDR1 is SEHNR, CDR2 FQNEAQ (reference sequence). The CDR3 DNA sequence: TGTGCCAGCAGCCCCGGGACTAGCGAAGGCGGGGAGCTGTTTTTT. This translates into CASSPGTSEGGELFF. Using reference TRBV7-9 and TRBJ2-2 for the parts outside the CDR3, the full variable domain is DTGVSQNPRHKITKRGQNVTFRCDPISEHNRLYWYRQTLGQGPEFLTYFQNEAQLEKSRLLSDRFSAERPKGSFSTLEIQRTEQGDSAMYLCASSPGTSEGGELFFGEGSRLTVL.

This chain joins TRBV5-1 and TRBJ2-2; TRBD1 matches 9 bases. V was clipped by 6 bases and J by 7 bases; unmatched bases: 10. This CDR3 region has 15 residues. Germline CDR1 and CDR2: SGHRS and YFSETQ. CDR3 residues: CASNPGQGGIGELFF. The CDR3 DNA sequence: TGCGCCAGCAACCCGGGACAGGGAGGGATCGGGGAGCTGTTTTTT.

V gene TRBV21-1 combines with J gene TRBJ2-1; the D call in the table, TRBD2, was not verified against the DNA. TRBV21-1 constitutes a pseudogene. The CDR3 totals 19 residues. The CDR3 nucleotides are TGTGCCAGCAGCCATCACGCGGGCGGGAGGGCCCGGTCCTACAATGAGCAGTTCTTC. As protein: CASSHHAGGRARSYNEQFF.

V and J are TRBV5-6 and TRBJ1-6; D remains unclear. The CDR3 length is 12 residues. Germline CDR1 and CDR2: SGHDT and YYEEEE. Trimming took 5 bases from V and 9 from J, leaving 9 bases between them. The CDR3 is CASSYFGSPLHF. Written as DNA, the CDR3 is TGTGCCAGCAGTTATTTTGGTTCACCCCTCCACTTT.

The rearrangement joins TRBV10-2 to TRBJ2-1; 7 bases fit TRBD2. Losses at the gene ends were 8 bases for V and 4 bases for J; bases not matched to a gene: 8. In germline, CDR1 is WSHSY, CDR2 SAAADI. CDR3 length: 14 amino acids. The CDR3 here is CASGMSGMYNEQFF. CDR3 in DNA: TGCGCCAGCGGGATGAGCGGGATGTACAATGAGCAGTTCTTC.

V and J are TRBV9 and TRBJ2-5; 9 bases agree with TRBD2. The CDR3 extends over 16 amino acids. Germline lookup yields CDR1 SGDLS and CDR2 YYNGEE. Germline trimming cut 2 bases from V and 2 bases from J; bases unmatched to any gene: 7. The CDR3 loop reads CASSVGLAGNQETQYF. CDR3 DNA: TGTGCCAGCAGCGTGGGGCTAGCGGGGAATCAAGAGACCCAGTACTTC. Using reference TRBV9 and TRBJ2-5 for the parts outside the CDR3, the full variable domain is DSGVTQTPKHLITATGQRVTLRCSPRSGDLSVYWYQQSLDQGLQFLIQYYNGEERAKGNILERFSAQQFPDLHSELNLSSLELGDSALYFCASSVGLAGNQETQYFGPGTRLLVL.

This rearrangement joins TRBV18 to TRBJ2-1, with D perhaps matching TRBD1 (6 bases). The germline V and J ends were trimmed by 2 bases and 4 bases, with 12 bases remaining between them. Looked up from germline, CDR1 is KGHSH and CDR2 is LQKENI. The CDR3 covers 15 residues. The CDR3 DNA is TGTGCCAGCTCACCAACGACAGGCCAGTACAATGAGCAGTTCTTC. Protein: CASSPTTGQYNEQFF.

The table lists this clone with many counts. The rearrangement joins TRBV5-7 to TRBJ1-3; D might be TRBD1 (5 bases). TRBV5-7 is an ORF, and what it does is uncertain. Trimming cost V 7 bases and J 2 bases, with 16 bases left between them. The CDR3 has 15 residues. The DNA for the CDR3 is TGTGCCAGCCCCACTATCGGGGCTCCTGGAAACACCATATATTTT. Encoded protein: CASPTIGAPGNTIYF.

CDR3 sequence: CASSSDRGGEAFF. The CDR3 DNA reads as TGTGCCAGCAGCTCGGACAGGGGGGGCGAAGCTTTCTTT. This chain joins TRBV7-8 and TRBJ1-1, with TRBD1 identical over 10 bases. Germline V gives CDR1 SGHVS, CDR2 FQNEAQ. V lost 4 bases and J lost 8; bases outside the gene matches: 4. The CDR3 contains 13 residues. Complete variable domain (other parts from reference TRBV7-8 and TRBJ1-1): GAGVSQSPRYKVAKRGQDVALRCDPISGHVSLFWYQQALGQGPEFLTYFQNEAQLDKSGLPSDRFFAERPEGSVSTLKIQRTQQEDSAVYLCASSSDRGGEAFFGQGTRLTVV.